This T cell receptor (beta chain) was documented in a study of breast tumors, draining lymph nodes, adjacent tissues. The study's findings and limits: Data only fit, rather than demonstrated, lymph node origin of most tumor T cells. Tumor and nontumor repertoires were significantly more similar in luminal-like than in basal-like breast cancer. Most tumor T cells seemingly derive from lymph node, then expand in tumor.

TCRdb reprocessed the multiplex PCR reads via MiXCR and lists one record per CDR3 protein. The repertoire consists of under 110,000 distinct CDR3 sequences, with less than 40% occurring once and the leading ten covering less than 6%. This clonotype was counted only a few times. Its antigen is currently unknown. CDR1 and CDR2 (germline): DFQATT, SNEGSKA (reference sequence). CDR3 size: 10 residues. Deletions cut 6 bases from V and 5 bases from J, with 7 bases between. The lymph nodes were axillary draining lymph nodes from breast cancer patients. The rearrangement joins TRBV20-1 to TRBJ1-1; perhaps TRBD1 as D (5 bases). Source material: axillary lymph node tissue. The source of this sequence is a female donor with breast cancer. Some clones in this sample may be carry-over from other donors' samples. The chain's CDR3 is CSAGGTEAFF. Here the CDR3 DNA reads TGCAGTGCCGGGGGGACTGAAGCTTTCTTT.